A single sample gave rise to the 13 T cell receptor beta chains below, sequenced in a study of blood T cells in healthy people across ages. The use of a sample-barcoded 5' primer and a J-beta primer mix characterized a second PCR of 7 to 11 cycles. TCRdb reprocessed the 5' RACE reads with MiXCR, giving one entry per CDR3 protein. The sample consists of about 750,000 distinct CDR3 sequences, about 48% of them appearing once. The material sequenced was blood. The receptors were sampled from a man older than 75 in good health.

The V and J genes are TRBV20-1 and TRBJ2-1, with D possibly TRBD2 on 7 matching bases. This CDR3 is 13 amino acids long. V shed 6 bases and J shed 0 bases, with 9 bases lying between them. Germline assignment: CDR1 DFQATT and CDR2 SNEGSKA (reference sequence). CDR3: CSAGGGSYNEQFF. In DNA form, the CDR3 reads TGCAGTGCAGGGGGGGGCTCCTACAATGAGCAGTTCTTC.

This clonotype was observed a few times. The rearrangement links TRBV29-1 to TRBJ1-1; TRBD1 aligns across 8 bases. The ends lost 5 bases at V and 8 bases at J; junction bases unmatched: 4. The length of the CDR3 is 11 residues. Per the germline V gene, CDR1 is SQVTM and CDR2 is ANQGSEA. The CDR3 reads CSVQGAGEAFF. CDR3 DNA sequence: TGCAGCGTTCAGGGGGCAGGAGAAGCTTTCTTT. Drawing the rest from reference TRBV29-1 and TRBJ1-1, the complete variable domain is SAVISQKPSRDICQRGTSLTIQCQVDSQVTMMFWYRQQPGQSLTLIATANQGSEATYESGFVIDKFPISRPNLTFSTLTVSNMSPEDSSIYLCSVQGAGEAFFGQGTRLTVV.

The chain joins TRBV7-3 to TRBJ2-1; no clear D. V was cut by 4 bases and J by 0 bases, with 10 bases left in between. The length of the CDR3 is 15 residues. CDR1 is SGHTA, CDR2 FQGTGA, per germline. This CDR3 is CASSSVWGSYNEQFF. The CDR3 nucleotides are TGTGCCAGCAGCTCCGTTTGGGGCTCCTACAATGAGCAGTTCTTC.

The chain carries TRBV6-5 and TRBJ2-3; TRBD1 is a possible D gene (6 bases). The CDR3 length is 13 residues. V gave up 7 bases and J gave up 14 bases, with 22 bases separating them. Germline CDR1 reads MNHEY; CDR2 reads SVGAGI. The CDR3 region has the DNA TGTGCCAGCATGGAGGTATTGGACAGATACGCGTATTTT. Translation gives CASMEVLDRYAYF.

The chain employs TRBV7-9 and TRBJ2-7; a possible D gene is TRBD2 (6 bases). V lost 3 bases and J lost 9, with 12 bases in between. The CDR3 runs to 12 residues. Germline values: CDR1 SEHNR, CDR2 FQNEAQ (reference sequence). The CDR3 reads CASSLDYSGQYF. CDR3 bases: TGTGCCAGCAGCTTGGACTACAGTGGGCAGTACTTC.

The chain employs TRBV2 and TRBJ1-4; D is undetermined. Germline CDR1 and CDR2: SNHLY and FYNNEI. Trimming pared 5 bases from V and 8 bases from J, leaving 9 bases between. This CDR3 region has 12 residues. The CDR3 DNA follows: TGTGCCAGCAGTCGAAGGACCGAAAAACTGTTTTTT. Protein product: CASSRRTEKLFF.

The chain joins TRBV28 to TRBJ2-7, with D hard to call. Deletions cut 6 bases from V and 3 bases from J, with 6 bases between. Germline V CDR1 and CDR2: MDHEN, SYDVKM. The CDR3 has 11 residues. CDR3 nucleotide sequence: TGTGCCAGCAGCCAGATCTACGAGCAGTACTTC. Translated: CASSQIYEQYF.

This clonotype was picked up a small number of times. CDR3 residues: CATGDGTFYEQYF. CDR3 nucleotide sequence: TGTGCCACCGGGGACGGAACCTTTTACGAGCAGTACTTC. J is TRBJ2-7 and V is TRBV6-2 or TRBV6-3; either TRBD1 or TRBD2 may supply D (5 bases each). V was pared by 10 bases and J by 4 bases, with 17 bases between. Germline V lookup: CDR1 MNHEY, CDR2 SVGEGT. The CDR3 is made up of 13 amino acids.

This clonotype was counted a few times. The chain has TRBV3-1 and TRBJ2-1, with TRBD1 as a possible D gene (6 bases). The V gene lost 0 bases and the J gene lost 0 bases, with 9 bases spanning the gap. Germline V CDR1 and CDR2: LGHDT, YNNKEL (reference sequence). The CDR3 covers 16 residues. CDR3 DNA sequence: TGTGCCAGCAGCCAAGATCTACAGGGCTCCTACAATGAGCAGTTCTTC. Its protein product is CASSQDLQGSYNEQFF.

The chain has TRBV2 and TRBJ2-1, with TRBD2 matching over 12 bases. The V and J ends lost 7 bases and 9 bases, in that order; junction bases with no gene match: 13. The germline V gene has CDR1 SNHLY and CDR2 FYNNEI. This CDR3 comprises 16 residues. The CDR3: CASTRGASGRVSEQFF. The CDR3 DNA follows: TGTGCCAGCACCAGGGGGGCTAGCGGGAGGGTAAGTGAGCAGTTCTTC. Full variable domain (remainder filled in from reference TRBV2 and TRBJ2-1): EPEVTQTPSHQVTQMGQEVILRCVPISNHLYFYWYRQILGQKVEFLVSFYNNEISEKSEIFDDQFSVERPDGSNFTLKIRSTKLEDSAMYFCASTRGASGRVSEQFFGPGTRLTVL.

This clonotype was observed many times. The rearrangement links TRBV3-1 to TRBJ1-2; D is perhaps TRBD1 (5 bases). Deletions cut 8 bases from V and 8 bases from J, with 15 bases between. The CDR3 is made up of 12 amino acids. CDR1 is LGHDT and CDR2 is YNNKEL in the germline V gene (reference sequence). As DNA, the CDR3 is TGTGCCAGCGCCGGACCCGGGGCCGGCTACACCTTC. Encoded protein: CASAGPGAGYTF.

This sequence joins TRBV29-1 and TRBJ2-7; D may be TRBD2 (5 bases). The germline V and J ends were trimmed by 1 base and 7 bases, with 14 bases remaining between them. CDR3 length equals 13 residues. Germline lookup yields CDR1 SQVTM and CDR2 ANQGSEA. CDR3 nucleotides: TGCAGCGTTGAAGCCCTGACCGGAGGTGAGCAGTACTTC. Translation: CSVEALTGGEQYF.

V gene TRBV3-1 combines with J gene TRBJ2-4; 7 nucleotides line up with TRBD2. The J call could be wrong; TRBJ2-7 is a better fit for the DNA end. Germline V gene data show CDR1 as LGHDT and CDR2 as YNNKEL (reference sequence). This CDR3 has 14 amino acids. For the CDR3, the DNA is TGTGCCAGCAGCCCATGGGGAGGGGTCCACGAGCAGTACTTC. Amino acids: CASSPWGGVHEQYF.